The 30 T cell receptor beta chains reported below all come from one sample, sequenced in a study of Ad26.COV2.S vaccination and SARS-CoV-2 variants (dated by TCRdb to the early 2020s). Per the publication, the treatment or condition label means: approximately 18 received Ad26.COV2.S at low or high dose, single or two shots; several received placebo; per-sample allocation not given. For vaccine and placebo recipients, the sequenced repertoires came from samples collected on day 63 after the first injection. The protocol used for the library was the immunoSEQ multiplex PCR assay. The source is immuneACCESS, and TCRdb retained only in-frame sequences with V and J called. Part of the clones is not carried over; for the studies checked, unresolved V genes explain less than half of this, and the remainder is unexplained. The table for this sample lists roughly 500,000 clones; 89% of them were counted only once. The ten largest make up approximately 2.5% of the sample.

The starting material was peripheral blood, obtained in a trial of Ad26.COV2.S vaccine versus placebo. The source is a person aged 18-60 years who received the Ad26.COV2.S COVID-19 vaccine or a placebo.

J is TRBJ2-5 and V is TRBV9; TRBD1 aligns across 7 bases. Germline values: CDR1 SGDLS, CDR2 YYNGEE. The CDR3 is made up of 14 amino acids. Trimming took 4 bases from V and 5 from J; bases not matched to a gene: 8. CDR3 sequence: CASSPQGSGETQYF. For the CDR3, the DNA is TGTGCCAGCAGCCCACAGGGGTCTGGGGAGACCCAGTACTTC.

The chain couples TRBV30 to TRBJ1-1; the D is unclear. Trimming left V 4 bases short and J 0 bases short, with 15 bases between. In germline, CDR1 is GTSNPN, CDR2 SVGIG (reference sequence). The length of the CDR3 is 15 residues. DNA for the CDR3: TGTGCCTGGACCTCCCTTTGGCAGTTGAACACTGAAGCTTTCTTT. This gives the protein CAWTSLWQLNTEAFF.

This rearrangement joins TRBV6-6 to TRBJ1-3; D is ambiguous. The germline V gene encodes CDR1 MNHNY and CDR2 SVGAGI (reference sequence). The CDR3 contains 13 residues. V was shortened by 7 bases and J by 5 bases, with 12 bases between the two germline ends. In DNA, the CDR3 is TGTGCCAGCAACGAGGGTGGGAGAAACACCATATATTTT. It specifies CASNEGGRNTIYF.

This chain connects TRBV30 to TRBJ1-3; D is ambiguous. The CDR3 extends over 14 amino acids. Germline CDR1 GTSNPN, CDR2 SVGIG (reference sequence). Trimming removed 5 bases from V and 0 bases from J, with 11 bases in between. The CDR3 sequence is CAWGPGYSGNTIYF. The CDR3 bases are TGTGCCTGGGGGCCGGGGTACTCTGGAAACACCATATATTTT.

V gene TRBV4-3 combines with J gene TRBJ1-3; no reliable D call. Deletions cut 1 base from V and 2 bases from J, with 9 bases between. The CDR3 has 15 amino acids. Per the germline V gene, CDR1 is LGHNA and CDR2 is YSLEER. CDR3 protein: CASSQVAGTGNTIYF. In DNA form, the CDR3 reads TGCGCCAGCAGCCAAGTAGCGGGTACTGGAAACACCATATATTTT.

The DNA for the CDR3 is TGTGCCAGTAGCCACAGGGATAGGACTCAGCCCCAGCATTTT. Translation gives CASSHRDRTQPQHF. The J gene is TRBJ1-5, the V gene TRBV19; D is possibly TRBD1 (6 bases). The V and J ends lost 6 bases and 6 bases respectively, with 15 bases between them. The CDR3 extends over 14 amino acids. The germline gives CDR1 LNHDA, CDR2 SQIVND (reference sequence).

V is TRBV12-3 or TRBV12-4 and J is TRBJ1-1; D gene ambiguous. This CDR3 contains 13 residues. V shed 3 bases and J shed 0 bases, with 5 bases lying between them. CDR3 residues: CASSFSMNTEAFF. CDR3 sequence (DNA): TGTGCCAGCAGTTTTTCAATGAACACTGAAGCTTTCTTT.

The rearrangement joins TRBV5-1 to TRBJ1-1; D not resolved. V lost 0 bases and J 1 base, leaving 10 bases between the germline ends. This CDR3 comprises 15 residues. The germline gives CDR1 SGHRS, CDR2 YFSETQ. Here the CDR3 reads CASSLGFGQNTEAFF. CDR3 DNA: TGCGCCAGCAGCTTGGGTTTCGGGCAGAACACTGAAGCTTTCTTT.

The chain recombines TRBV28 with TRBJ1-4, with no clear D. This CDR3 spans 13 amino acids. V lost 9 bases to trimming and J lost 2 bases, with 10 bases between them. Germline-derived CDR1 and CDR2 are MDHEN and SYDVKM. The CDR3 nucleotides read TGTGCCAGTCTAGCCGCGACTAATGAAAAACTGTTTTTT. It yields the protein CASLAATNEKLFF. The full variable domain, rest sourced from reference TRBV28 and TRBJ1-4, is DVKVTQSSRYLVKRTGEKVFLECVQDMDHENMFWYRQDPGLGLRLIYFSYDVKMKEKGDIPEGYSVSREKKERFSLILESASTNQTSMYLCASLAATNEKLFFGSGTQLSVL.

The V call is TRBV24-1, the J call TRBJ1-4; no firm D call. Trimming removed 3 bases at V and 7 bases at J, with 17 bases between. From germline, CDR1 is KGHDR and CDR2 SFDVKD. This CDR3 spans 16 amino acids. DNA for the CDR3: TGTGCCACCAGTGATACCCGACCCGGGGAGGTTGAAAAACTGTTTTTT. The encoded protein is CATSDTRPGEVEKLFF.

The chain links TRBV6-5 to TRBJ2-1; D is perhaps TRBD2 (7 bases). The CDR3 consists of 14 residues. Germline assignment: CDR1 MNHEY and CDR2 SVGAGI. V lost 7 bases and J 9 bases, leaving 19 bases between the germline ends. CDR3 sequence: CASTQRGAGGEQFF. The CDR3 region has the DNA TGTGCCAGCACCCAACGGGGGGCTGGGGGTGAGCAGTTCTTC.

This clone was observed a few times. The chain links TRBV9 to TRBJ2-7; D may match TRBD1 or TRBD2 (6 bases each). Germline V gene data show CDR1 as SGDLS and CDR2 as YYNGEE. The CDR3 totals 14 residues. The V end lost 4 bases, the J end lost 2 bases, and 13 bases lay between the germline ends. The CDR3 DNA reads TGTGCCAGCAGCCCGGGGGCAGGGACCTACGAGCAGTACTTC. Its protein product is CASSPGAGTYEQYF.

This rearrangement joins TRBV4-1 to TRBJ2-7; D remains unclear. The CDR3 is made up of 14 amino acids. Between the trimmed V and J ends, which lost 3 bases and 7 bases, there was a span of 16 bases. Germline CDR1 MGHRA, CDR2 YSYEKL. CDR3 sequence: CASSHPDGPREQYF. As DNA, the CDR3 is TGCGCCAGCAGCCATCCAGACGGACCACGGGAGCAGTACTTC.

The V gene is TRBV5-6, the J gene TRBJ1-1; D gene ambiguous. CDR1 is SGHDT, CDR2 YYEEEE, per germline. V lost 0 bases, J lost 4 bases, and 7 bases lay in between. This CDR3 region has 13 residues. The CDR3 is CASSLVVSTEAFF. For the CDR3, the DNA is TGTGCCAGCAGCTTGGTGGTGAGCACTGAAGCTTTCTTT.

The chain has TRBV10-3 and TRBJ1-5; weak D call: TRBD1 (5 bases). This CDR3 spans 14 amino acids. In germline, CDR1 is ENHRY, CDR2 SYGVKD. The ends were cut back, 4 bases at V and 7 bases at J, with 14 bases in the middle. CDR3 sequence: CAISVSGGRQPQHF. The CDR3 nucleotides read TGTGCCATCAGTGTGTCTGGGGGAAGGCAGCCCCAGCATTTT.

The V call is TRBV4-2, the J call TRBJ1-1; 10 nucleotides line up with TRBD1. CDR3 size: 15 residues. Germline loops: CDR1 LGHNA, CDR2 YNFKEQ. The trim removed 4 bases at V and 4 bases at J, leaving 6 bases unmatched. For the CDR3, the DNA is TGTGCCAGCAGCCGGGGACAGGGGCTATCCACTGAAGCTTTCTTT. It is translated as CASSRGQGLSTEAFF.

This chain joins TRBV4-3 and TRBJ1-3; D is undetermined. In germline, CDR1 is LGHNA, CDR2 YSLEER. The CDR3 sequence is 16 residues long. V was pared by 1 base and J by 1 base, with 11 bases between. CDR3 region: CASSQGYQSSGNTIYF. The CDR3 DNA reads TGCGCCAGCAGCCAAGGGTATCAGTCTTCTGGAAACACCATATATTTT.

In this sample, this clone turned up once. V and J are TRBV7-9 and TRBJ1-2; possible D gene TRBD1, 6 bases. V dropped 2 bases and J dropped 4 bases, with 14 bases sitting between them. Germline V CDR1 and CDR2: SEHNR, FQNEAQ (reference sequence). The CDR3 length is 15 residues. This CDR3 is CASSLSSGVAYGYTF. The CDR3 coding sequence is TGTGCCAGCAGCTTATCCTCAGGGGTCGCCTATGGCTACACCTTC.

The J gene is TRBJ2-6, the V gene TRBV7-6; D remains unclear. Per the germline V gene, CDR1 is SGHVS and CDR2 is FNYEAQ. CDR3 length equals 17 residues. Trimming removed 8 bases from V and 2 bases from J, with 19 bases in between. This CDR3 reads CASGLGTTKPGANVLTF. DNA of the CDR3: TGTGCCAGCGGCCTGGGAACCACAAAACCTGGGGCCAACGTCCTGACTTTC. The variable domain in full, completed from reference TRBV7-6 and TRBJ2-6, reads GAGVSQSPRYKVTKRGQDVALRCDPISGHVSLYWYRQALGQGPEFLTYFNYEAQQDKSGLPNDRFSAERPEGSISTLTIQRTEQRDSAMYRCASGLGTTKPGANVLTFGAGSRLTVL.

V is TRBV7-2 and J is TRBJ2-5, with 14 bases fitting TRBD2. CDR3 length equals 17 residues. Germline-derived CDR1 and CDR2 are SGHTA and FQGNSA. J lost 1 base, V lost 2 bases, and 3 bases had no gene match. CDR3 sequence: CASSLLGLAGGQETQYF. DNA for the CDR3: TGTGCCAGCAGCTTATTAGGACTAGCGGGAGGCCAAGAGACCCAGTACTTC.

The rearrangement links TRBV3-1 (or the pseudogene TRBV3-2) to TRBJ2-1; D gene ambiguous. Trimming shortened V by 0 bases and J by 12 bases, and 9 bases separated the two germline ends. The length of the CDR3 is 12 residues. Germline CDR1 reads LGHDT; CDR2 reads YNNKEL (reference sequence). The CDR3 region is CASSQDDLAQFF. The CDR3 DNA reads as TGTGCCAGCAGCCAAGACGACTTAGCGCAGTTCTTC.

The chain is built from TRBV7-2 and TRBJ1-2, with D possibly TRBD1 on 5 matching bases. CDR1 is SGHTA, CDR2 FQGNSA, per germline. This CDR3 has 13 amino acids. V lost 5 bases and J 2 bases, leaving 9 bases between the germline ends. The CDR3 protein is CASSRQRNYGYTF. The DNA for the CDR3 is TGTGCCAGCAGCCGACAGAGAAACTATGGCTACACCTTC.

V and J are TRBV6-5 and TRBJ1-2; the D gene is possibly TRBD1 (5 bases). The V gene's germline CDR1 is MNHEY and CDR2 SVGAGI. CDR3 size: 15 residues. Deletions cut 0 bases from V and 5 bases from J, with 13 bases between. The CDR3 reads CASSYSEGPGYGYTF. The CDR3 bases are TGTGCCAGCAGTTACTCCGAGGGGCCAGGGTATGGCTACACCTTC.

In this sample, this clone turned up once. The gene calls are TRBV11-2 and TRBJ2-7; weak D call: TRBD2 (5 bases). The CDR3 has 17 residues. Trimming stripped 3 bases from V and 1 base from J, with 19 bases between. Germline V CDR1 and CDR2: SGHAT, FQNNGV. Here the CDR3 DNA reads TGTGCCAGCAGCTTCCGATACGGACTTTCTACTTCCTACGAGCAGTACGTC. Protein product: CASSFRYGLSTSYEQYV.

The V gene is TRBV7-2, the J gene TRBJ1-4; D is undetermined. V lost 2 bases and J 12 bases, leaving 13 bases between the germline ends. The CDR3 is made up of 13 amino acids. CDR1 is SGHTA and CDR2 is FQGNSA in the germline V gene. CDR3 protein: CASSLIGRDELFF. In nucleotides, the CDR3 is TGTGCCAGCAGCTTAATTGGCAGAGACGAACTGTTTTTT. Full variable domain (missing parts from reference TRBV7-2 and TRBJ1-4): GAGVSQSPSNKVTEKGKDVELRCDPISGHTALYWYRQSLGQGLEFLIYFQGNSAPDKSGLPSDRFSAERTGGSVSTLTIQRTQQEDSAVYLCASSLIGRDELFFGSGTQLSVL.

The gene calls are TRBV5-1 and TRBJ2-7; TRBD1 agrees at 8 bases. V was clipped by 3 bases and J by 1 base; unmatched bases: 6. The CDR3 extends over 15 amino acids. The germline gives CDR1 SGHRS, CDR2 YFSETQ. CDR3 sequence (DNA): TGCGCCAGCAGCTCCGGACAGGGATGGTCCTACGAGCAGTACTTC. Its protein product is CASSSGQGWSYEQYF.

The genes are TRBV5-6 and TRBJ2-2; either TRBD1 or TRBD2 may fit D (6 bases each). The CDR3 loop spans 16 amino acids. The germline gives CDR1 SGHDT, CDR2 YYEEEE. Trimming removed 1 base from V and 2 bases from J, with 12 bases in between. CDR3 nucleotides: TGTGCCAGCAGCTTGATCGGGGGACACAACACCGGGGAGCTGTTTTTT. Amino acids: CASSLIGGHNTGELFF. The entire variable domain, with the rest obtained from reference TRBV5-6 and TRBJ2-2, is as follows: DAGVTQSPTHLIKTRGQQVTLRCSPKSGHDTVSWYQQALGQGPQFIFQYYEEEERQRGNFPDRFSGHQFPNYSSELNVNALLLGDSALYLCASSLIGGHNTGELFFGEGSRLTVL.

This chain uses TRBV5-1 with TRBJ2-1, with a weak D call TRBD2 (5 bases). The CDR3 runs 16 residues. In germline, CDR1 is SGHRS, CDR2 YFSETQ. The V end was cut by 0 bases, the J end by 6 bases, with 16 bases between. Here the CDR3 DNA reads TGCGCCAGCAGCTTGGGTGGGGAGAATATTGGCAATGAGCAGTTCTTC. Translated: CASSLGGENIGNEQFF.

This clone was recorded only once. The chain couples TRBV9 to TRBJ2-1, with 11 bases matching TRBD2. The CDR3 is 16 amino acids. V was clipped by 3 bases and J by 8 bases; unmatched bases: 10. CDR1 SGDLS and CDR2 YYNGEE come from the germline V gene. This chain's CDR3 is CASSAATSGGWYEQFF. CDR3 nucleotides: TGTGCCAGCAGCGCCGCTACTAGCGGGGGTTGGTATGAGCAGTTCTTC.

V gene TRBV9 combines with J gene TRBJ1-4; D is ambiguous. Deletions cut 0 bases from V and 5 bases from J, with 8 bases between. Germline lookup yields CDR1 SGDLS and CDR2 YYNGEE. The CDR3 covers 14 residues. The DNA for the CDR3 is TGTGCCAGCAGCGTAGCGAGTTTGAATGAAAAACTGTTTTTT. As protein: CASSVASLNEKLFF. The full variable domain, in which reference TRBV9 and TRBJ1-4 provide the parts outside the CDR3, is DSGVTQTPKHLITATGQRVTLRCSPRSGDLSVYWYQQSLDQGLQFLIQYYNGEERAKGNILERFSAQQFPDLHSELNLSSLELGDSALYFCASSVASLNEKLFFGSGTQLSVL.